A single T cell receptor (beta chain) is shown here with its context. The sample belongs to a study of blood T cell repertoires in COVID-19. The germline V gene has CDR1 LNHNV and CDR2 YYDKDF (reference sequence). V dropped 0 bases and J dropped 6; count of bases not matched to a gene: 11. The length of the CDR3 is 19 residues. Clones were read by immunoSEQ multiplex PCR, and TCRdb kept only the in-frame ones, dropping some. Seen here are some 200,000 clones, roughly 90% observed once, and the top ten hold approximately 2.7%. The sequence was collected from a woman in her 30s who had recovered from COVID-19. The chain couples TRBV15 to TRBJ2-3; 14 nucleotides match TRBD2. Sequencing was carried out using PBMCs or T cells enriched from blood (not recorded which). This CDR3 is CATSRDPLRLAGGRDTQYF. CDR3 nucleotide sequence: TGTGCCACCAGCAGAGATCCCCTAAGACTAGCGGGGGGGAGGGATACGCAGTATTTT.